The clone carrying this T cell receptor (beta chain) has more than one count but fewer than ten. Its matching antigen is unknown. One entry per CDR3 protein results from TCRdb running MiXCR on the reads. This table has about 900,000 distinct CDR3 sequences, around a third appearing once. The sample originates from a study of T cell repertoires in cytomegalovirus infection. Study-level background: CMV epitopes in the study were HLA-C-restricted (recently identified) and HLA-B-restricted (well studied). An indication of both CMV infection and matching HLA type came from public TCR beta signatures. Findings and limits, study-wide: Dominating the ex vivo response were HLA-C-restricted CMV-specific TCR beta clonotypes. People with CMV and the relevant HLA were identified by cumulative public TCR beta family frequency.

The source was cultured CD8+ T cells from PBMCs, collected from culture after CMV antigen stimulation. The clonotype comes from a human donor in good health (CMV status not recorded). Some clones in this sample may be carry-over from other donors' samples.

DNA for the CDR3: TGCAGCGTCCTATTGGCGAACTCCTACAATGAGCAGTTCTTC. As protein: CSVLLANSYNEQFF. The V gene is TRBV29-1, the J gene TRBJ2-1; no clear D gene. The germline gives CDR1 SQVTM, CDR2 ANQGSEA. The length of the CDR3 is 14 residues. Trimming removed 6 bases from V and 0 bases from J, with 12 bases in between.